This record concerns one T cell receptor beta chain sequence. Antigen specificity is unknown. Authors' methods: Because ImmunoSEQ provided only junction sequences with no quality scores, the filtering differed. Method: immunoSEQ multiplex PCR; TCRdb's copy keeps in-frame clones and lacks some. Clone size and the V and J calls come from that table; the DNA yielded D and trimming. The sample carries 300,000 to 350,000 clones, less than 75% recorded once. Trimming shortened V by 4 bases and J by 4 bases, and 7 bases separated the two germline ends. The CDR3 is 12 amino acids. The V gene's germline CDR1 is KGHSH and CDR2 LQKENI. These data belong to a study of shared clonotypes between healthy human individuals. Notes on the study in general: Rarefaction showed sorted-subset sequencing was incomplete despite large depth. Roughly 5% of naive CD4 clonotypes were shared across a handful of donors.

The sequenced sample was memory CD4+ T cells sorted from blood. Subset in this sample: CD45RA-negative fraction. V gene TRBV18 combines with J gene TRBJ2-5; no reliable D call. The origin of this receptor is a man under 40 in good health. This CDR3 reads CASSLKGETQYF. CDR3 DNA sequence: TGTGCCAGCTCACTTAAGGGAGAGACCCAGTACTTC.